The clone carrying this TCR beta chain was recorded only once. These data originate in a study of shared clonotypes between healthy human individuals. Generated by immunoSEQ multiplex PCR, the TCRdb table keeps only in-frame clones and is missing some. The sample includes under 1,100,000 clones, about 75% of them seen just once. From germline, CDR1 is SGHRS and CDR2 YFSETQ. Losses at the gene ends were 5 bases for V and 5 bases for J; bases not matched to a gene: 7. CDR3 size: 15 residues. The clonotype comes from a man younger than 30 in good health. Sequencing was done on a sample of memory CD4+ T cells sorted from blood. The sample's subset: CD45RA-negative fraction. The V and J genes are TRBV5-1 and TRBJ2-5; 12 positions match TRBD2. The CDR3 coding sequence is TGCGCCAGCAGAATGACTAGCGGGGGCTTTGAGACCCAGTACTTC. Its translation: CASRMTSGGFETQYF.